This TCR beta chain emerged from a study of neoadjuvant anti-PD-1 for oral cavity cancer (dated by TCRdb to the early 2020s). For context, the study as a whole: Before curative-intent surgical resection, most patients were given three to four biweekly doses of nivolumab at 3 mg/kg. A fourth nivolumab dose was given around day 43 to patients without progression, and definitive surgical resection was performed in those patients on days 50-56. Patients with complete response, partial response or stable disease by RECIST 1.1 were defined as responders, whereas patients with progression were defined as non-responders. The parent correlative cohort had more than 10 patients and a response rate of 33%. Summary of the overall study and its limitations: Greater tumor shrinkage was correlated with larger post-treatment sizes of preexisting intratumoral clones, suggesting that expansion of preexisting clones contributed to response. Higher pretreatment blood TCRbeta clonality and lower post-treatment tumor TCRbeta clonality were correlated with higher pretreatment blood Treg/Th17 ratios. The TCR analyses had only a few patients in each response group, and the authors called for validation in larger cohorts.

For this clone: No cognate antigen has been identified for it. Qualities for individual bases were not recorded, and no much larger clone is one base off.

For survey sequencing, tumor libraries mostly used 4.8 ug of input genomic DNA, with two replicates for each sample. The immunoSEQ hsTCRbeta kit was used to prepare TCRbeta libraries according to the manufacturer's instructions. The finished libraries were brought together in one pool at around 3.1 nM, which was then read using an Illumina NovaSeq 6000 S4 flow cell. The study's processing was this. The immunoSEQ Analyzer handled quality control and preprocessing of the raw data. The analysis was restricted to productive rearrangements, with each unique CDR3 amino acid sequence defining a clonotype. Repertoire clonality was estimated as the Gini-Simpson index, computed with the R package tcR. Gini indices were compared with Student's t test, and associations with tumor size change were assessed by Pearson correlation. TCRdb retrieved this table from immuneACCESS and kept in-frame rearrangements only. Not all clones are present; in checked studies, unresolved V genes account for under half, and no reason is known for the remainder. V, J and clone size are taken as reported in that table, and D and trimming were inferred from the DNA itself. The sample has about 6,600 clones on record, roughly 45% of them singletons. The ten top clones hold around a quarter of the sample.

The sample's time point label, decoded: before neoadjuvant nivolumab. Patients were newly diagnosed with stage II-IVA oral cavity squamous cell carcinoma and had received no prior systemic or radiation treatment. Everyone in the cohort had locally advanced, HPV-negative oral cavity squamous cell carcinoma. Samples came from a longitudinal correlative study of a single-arm phase II trial of neoadjuvant nivolumab in oral cavity squamous cell carcinoma. Genomic DNA-based TCRbeta sequencing was performed on subject-matched pre- and post-treatment PBMCs and tumors from three responders and three non-responders. The Maxwell RSC DNA from Tissue kit was used to isolate genomic DNA from tumor tissue. The sample was tumor tissue, taken before nivolumab (anti-PD-1) treatment. The receptor comes from a person aged 35-79 years with oral cavity squamous cell carcinoma.

At the DNA level, the sequence is TGCGCCAGCAGCCAAGCTTTCCGGGGGGCCGGGGAGACCCAGTACTTC. This sequence encodes CASSQAFRGAGETQYF. The chain is assembled from TRBV4-3 and TRBJ2-5; tentative D gene TRBD2, with 7 bases matching. The CDR3 starts with the cysteine, ends with the phenylalanine, and has 16 residues. Just CDR3 DNA is preserved here, 48 bases in frame from base 1. CDR1 and CDR2 (LGHNA, YSLEER) derive from the germline V gene. Deletion took 1 base off V and 5 bases off J, with a span of 17 bases between the germline ends.